Described below is a single T cell receptor beta chain sequence and its context. The repertoire was sequenced with immunoSEQ multiplex PCR; TCRdb's copy has only in-frame clones and lacks some. The top ten hold roughly 1.3% of the sample, which has around 21,000 clones, approximately 87% seen once. The sample originates from a study of monozygotic twins with cystic fibrosis. This CDR3 contains 14 residues. The V and J ends lost 7 bases and 8 bases, in that order; junction bases with no gene match: 14. Per germline, CDR1 SGHNT and CDR2 YYREEE (reference sequence). The rearrangement joins TRBV5-4 to TRBJ1-2; 7 bases are shared with TRBD1. The TCR was taken from a woman aged 25 to 39 with cystic fibrosis. The specimen sequenced was blood. The CDR3 DNA is TGTGCCAGCGGGCCTGGGGACAGAACTATGGGCTACACCTTC. Translated: CASGPGDRTMGYTF.